These 2 T cell receptor beta chains came from one sample sequenced in a study of blood T cell repertoires in COVID-19 (dated by TCRdb to the early 2020s). Libraries were built with the immunoSEQ multiplex PCR assay. Sourced from immuneACCESS, this table was stored by TCRdb with only in-frame sequences that have V and J called. A share of the clones is absent; for the studies checked, an unresolved V gene accounts for under half, and the remainder has no known explanation. In this sample the table shows around 270,000 clones, 84% of which occur a single time. The ten most abundant clones make up roughly 4% of the sample. The sequencing input was peripheral blood. These receptors were obtained from a man aged 55 to 70 with acute or convalescent COVID-19.

This sequence joins TRBV7-3 and TRBJ2-1; D gene ambiguous. CDR1 is SGHTA and CDR2 is FQGTGA in the germline V gene. The CDR3 consists of 13 residues. V shed 1 base and J shed 3 bases, with 4 bases lying between them. CDR3 loop: CASSLINYNEQFF. The CDR3 region has the DNA TGTGCCAGCAGCTTAATCAACTACAATGAGCAGTTCTTC. Combining the CDR3 with reference TRBV7-3 and TRBJ2-1 gives the whole variable domain GAGVSQTPSNKVTEKGKYVELRCDPISGHTALYWYRQSLGQGPEFLIYFQGTGAADDSGLPNDRFFAVRPEGSVSTLKIQRTERGDSAVYLCASSLINYNEQFFGPGTRLTVL.

This chain links TRBV3-1 (or the pseudogene TRBV3-2) with TRBJ2-7, with TRBD2 matching 7 bases. The V segment lost 1 base and the J segment 6 bases; nucleotides outside the gene matches: 12. CDR3 length equals 16 residues. Germline V gene sequence: CDR1 LGHDT, CDR2 YNNKEL (reference sequence). As DNA, the CDR3 is TGTGCCAGCAGCCAAGGCCCCCAAGCGGGGTGGTTCGAGCAGTACTTC. It is translated as CASSQGPQAGWFEQYF.